This TCR beta chain was captured in a study of blood T cell repertoires in COVID-19. Study-wide background: Sample material is recorded as cDNA or gDNA derived from T cells, B-cell-depleted T cells, or PBMCs.

Donors were grouped by their self-reported clinical history. Profiling relied on immunoSEQ multiplex PCR, and the TCRdb table lists in-frame clones only, not all of them. This sample has about 400,000 clones, with 70% to 90% found just once. This sequence was found in a woman in her thirties or forties with acute COVID-19. Specimen: PBMCs or T cells enriched from blood (not recorded which).

CDR3 bases: TGCAGCGTTGAAGATTCAGGGCGGTATGGCTACACCTTC. It codes for CSVEDSGRYGYTF. The rearrangement joins TRBV29-1 to TRBJ1-2, with a tentative D call TRBD1 (5 bases). V lost 0 bases, J lost 5 bases, and 10 bases lay in between. The V gene's germline CDR1 is SQVTM and CDR2 ANQGSEA. CDR3 length: 13 amino acids.